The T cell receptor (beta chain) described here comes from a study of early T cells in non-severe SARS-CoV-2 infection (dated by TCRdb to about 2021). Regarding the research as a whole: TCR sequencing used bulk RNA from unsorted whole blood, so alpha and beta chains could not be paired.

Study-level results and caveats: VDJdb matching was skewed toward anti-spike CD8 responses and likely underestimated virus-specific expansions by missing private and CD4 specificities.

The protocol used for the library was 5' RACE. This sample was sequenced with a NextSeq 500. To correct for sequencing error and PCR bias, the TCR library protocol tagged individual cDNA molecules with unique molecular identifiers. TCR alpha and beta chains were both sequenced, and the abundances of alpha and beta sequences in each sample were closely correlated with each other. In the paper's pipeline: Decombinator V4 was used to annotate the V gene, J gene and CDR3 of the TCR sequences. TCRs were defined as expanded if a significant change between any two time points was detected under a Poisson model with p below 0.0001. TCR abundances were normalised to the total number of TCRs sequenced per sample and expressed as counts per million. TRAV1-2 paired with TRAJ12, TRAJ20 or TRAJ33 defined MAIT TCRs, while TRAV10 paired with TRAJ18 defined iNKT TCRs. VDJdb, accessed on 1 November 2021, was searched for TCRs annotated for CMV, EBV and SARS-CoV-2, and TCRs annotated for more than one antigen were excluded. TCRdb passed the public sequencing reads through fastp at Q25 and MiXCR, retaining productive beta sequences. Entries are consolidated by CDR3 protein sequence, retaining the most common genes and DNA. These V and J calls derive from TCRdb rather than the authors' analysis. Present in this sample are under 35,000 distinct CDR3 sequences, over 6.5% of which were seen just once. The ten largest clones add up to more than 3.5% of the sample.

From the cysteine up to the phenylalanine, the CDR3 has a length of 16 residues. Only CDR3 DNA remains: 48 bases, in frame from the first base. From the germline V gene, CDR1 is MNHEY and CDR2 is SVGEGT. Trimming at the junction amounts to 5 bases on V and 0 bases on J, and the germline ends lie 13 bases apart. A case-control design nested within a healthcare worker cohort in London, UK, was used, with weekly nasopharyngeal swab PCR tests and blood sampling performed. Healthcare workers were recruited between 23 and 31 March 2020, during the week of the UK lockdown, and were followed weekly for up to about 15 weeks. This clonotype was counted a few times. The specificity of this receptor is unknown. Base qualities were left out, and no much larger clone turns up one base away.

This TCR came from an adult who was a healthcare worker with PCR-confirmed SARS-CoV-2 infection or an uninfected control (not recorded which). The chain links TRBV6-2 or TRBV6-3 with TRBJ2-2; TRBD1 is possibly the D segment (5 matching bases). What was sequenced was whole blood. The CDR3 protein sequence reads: CASSMIKGPNTGELFF. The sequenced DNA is TGTGCCAGCAGTATGATAAAGGGGCCGAACACCGGGGAGCTGTTTTTT.